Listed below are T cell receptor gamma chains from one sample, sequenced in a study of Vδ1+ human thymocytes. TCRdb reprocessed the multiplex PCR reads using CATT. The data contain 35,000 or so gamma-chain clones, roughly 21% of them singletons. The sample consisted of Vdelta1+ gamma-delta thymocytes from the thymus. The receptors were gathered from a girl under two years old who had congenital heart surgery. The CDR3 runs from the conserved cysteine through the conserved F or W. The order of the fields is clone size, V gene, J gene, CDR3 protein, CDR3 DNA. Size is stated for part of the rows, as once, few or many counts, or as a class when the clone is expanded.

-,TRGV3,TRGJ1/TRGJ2,CATWDRVWKLF,TGTGCCACCTGGGACAGGGTTTGGAAACTCTTT
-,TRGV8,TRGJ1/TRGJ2,CATWDPGDSYKKLF,TGTGCCACCTGGGATCCTGGGGACAGCTATAAGAAACTCTTT
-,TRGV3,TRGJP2,CATWDQLGDWIKTF,TGTGCCACCTGGGACCAGCTTGGTGATTGGATCAAGACGTTT
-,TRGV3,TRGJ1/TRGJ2,CATWRPRRYYKKLF,TGTGCCACCTGGCGGCCCCGGCGGTATTATAAGAAACTCTTT
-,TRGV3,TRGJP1,CATWGYKWFKIF,TGTGCCACCTGGGGGTACAAATGGTTCAAGATATTT
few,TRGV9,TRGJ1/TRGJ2,CALWEGGQKLF,TGTGCCTTGTGGGAGGGCGGGCAGAAACTCTTT
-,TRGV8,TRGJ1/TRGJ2,CATWDGSLNKKLF,TGTGCCACCTGGGATGGCTCCCTGAATAAGAAACTCTTT
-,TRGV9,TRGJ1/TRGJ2,CALWEGFPQNPYYKKLF,TGTGCCTTGTGGGAGGGTTTTCCCCAAAATCCTTATTATAAGAAACTCTTT
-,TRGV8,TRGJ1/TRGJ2,CATWDRRNYKKLF,TGTGCCACCTGGGATAGGCGGAACTATAAGAAACTCTTT
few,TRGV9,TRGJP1,CALWEAREKDTTGWFKIF,TGTGCCTTGTGGGAGGCACGGGAGAAGGATACCACTGGTTGGTTCAAGATATTT
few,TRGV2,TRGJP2,CATWDGPAWIKTF,TGTGCCACCTGGGACGGGCCGGCATGGATCAAGACGTTT